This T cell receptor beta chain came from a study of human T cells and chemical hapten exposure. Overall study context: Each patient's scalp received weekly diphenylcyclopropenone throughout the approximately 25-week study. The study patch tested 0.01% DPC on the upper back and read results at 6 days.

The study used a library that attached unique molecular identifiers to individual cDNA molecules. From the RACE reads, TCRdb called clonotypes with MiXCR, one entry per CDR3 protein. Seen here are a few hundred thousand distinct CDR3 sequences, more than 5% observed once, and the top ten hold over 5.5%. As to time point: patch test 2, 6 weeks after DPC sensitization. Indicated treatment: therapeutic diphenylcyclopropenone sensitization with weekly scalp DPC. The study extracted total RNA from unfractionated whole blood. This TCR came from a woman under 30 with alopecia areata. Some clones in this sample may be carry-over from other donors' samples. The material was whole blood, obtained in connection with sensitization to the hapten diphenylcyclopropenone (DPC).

In DNA, the CDR3 is TGTGCCAGCAGCTTACTGGACAGGGAACAGCCCCAGCATTTT. This sequence encodes CASSLLDREQPQHF. The V gene is TRBV7-9, the J gene TRBJ1-5, with TRBD1 matching 8 bases. V lost 2 bases, J lost 7 bases, and 4 bases stayed unmatched. The CDR3 extends over 14 amino acids. Germline CDR1 SEHNR, CDR2 FQNEAQ (reference sequence).